This TCR beta chain came from a study of T cell changes during pregnancy in multiple sclerosis. Profiling relied on immunoSEQ multiplex PCR, and the TCRdb table lists in-frame clones only, not all of them. The sample has just under 95,000 clones; 85% to 95% are singletons. The germline V gene encodes CDR1 MNHEY and CDR2 SMNVEV (reference sequence). V was pared by 6 bases and J by 0 bases, with 5 bases of the junction left unmatched. The CDR3 loop spans 15 amino acids. This chain connects TRBV27 to TRBJ2-5, with 9 positions matching TRBD2. The sequence derives from a female donor with multiple sclerosis, enrolled in a pregnancy study. The source material was peripheral blood, sampled in the first trimester of pregnancy. CDR3 protein: CASSPLAGDQETQYF. In nucleotides, the CDR3 is TGTGCCAGCAGCCCTTTAGCGGGAGACCAAGAGACCCAGTACTTC.